A single sample is the source of the 4 T cell receptor beta chains below, sequenced in a study of T cell repertoires in cytomegalovirus infection. Using its own MiXCR run on the reads, TCRdb lists one record per CDR3 protein. The data hold 640,000 or so distinct CDR3 sequences, with 30% to 35% observed a single time. These receptors' targets are unknown. Source: cultured PBMCs, taken from culture after CMV antigen stimulation. The receptor source for this set is a human donor in good health (CMV status not recorded). Some clones in this sample may be carry-over from other donors' samples.

The V and J genes are TRBV5-4 and TRBJ2-4; 9 positions match TRBD1. The germline V gene has CDR1 SGHNT and CDR2 YYREEE (reference sequence). The CDR3 runs 18 residues. V gave up 5 bases and J gave up 0 bases; unmatched junction bases: 12. The DNA of the CDR3 is TGTGCCAGCAGTTCACGAGCCGGGACAGGGTTAGCCAAAAACATTCAGTACTTC. Its protein product is CASSSRAGTGLAKNIQYF.

This clonotype was seen only a few times. This rearrangement joins TRBV20-1 to TRBJ2-5; 8 bases align to TRBD1. Germline V gene lookup returns CDR1 DFQATT and CDR2 SNEGSKA (reference sequence). CDR3 size: 13 residues. Trimming took 2 bases from V and 4 from J; bases not matched to a gene: 3. The CDR3 spells CSARQGAGETQYF. The DNA of the CDR3 is TGCAGTGCTAGACAGGGGGCTGGAGAGACCCAGTACTTC.

The genes are TRBV7-2 and TRBJ1-2; D perhaps matches TRBD1 (5 bases). V shed 0 bases and J shed 1 base, with 12 bases lying between them. In germline, CDR1 is SGHTA, CDR2 FQGNSA. There are 16 residues in the CDR3. The CDR3 DNA is TGTGCCAGCAGCTTAGCGCACCTTGGGGGTAACTATGGCTACACCTTC. Translating it yields CASSLAHLGGNYGYTF.

This clonotype showed up many times. The gene calls are TRBV6-1 and TRBJ1-1; D might be TRBD1 (6 bases). CDR3 length: 15 residues. Germline V lookup: CDR1 MNHNS, CDR2 SASEGT. V shed 6 bases and J shed 0 bases, with 14 bases lying between them. CDR3 in amino acids: CASRENRALNTEAFF. In DNA, the CDR3 is TGTGCCAGCAGAGAGAACAGGGCTTTGAACACTGAAGCTTTCTTT.